The T cell receptor (beta chain) under discussion was sequenced for a study of T cell clonality in common variable immunodeficiency. V dropped 8 bases and J dropped 0 bases, with 15 bases sitting between them. The CDR3 covers 15 residues. CDR1 and CDR2 from the germline V gene are SNHLY and FYNNEI. Patients and controls were mostly of Caucasian heritage. CVID subjects were neither ill nor on immunomodulatory or immunosuppressive medication at sampling. Note on this clone: Its antigen is not identified. The CDR3 is cut off 3 residues early in the read; its end comes from the germline J gene.

Study results and caveats: In common variable immunodeficiency, TCR beta chains reportedly carried fewer deletions and N-nucleotide insertions. CVID subjects had higher TCRbeta clonality than healthy controls, most marked in about a third. Repertoire-complication correlations in CVID were limited by patient heterogeneity.

Sequencing was performed with immunoSEQ multiplex PCR; in TCRdb, only in-frame clones are kept and a portion is missing. There are 25,000 to 30,000 clones in the sample, none observed a single time. The material sequenced was peripheral blood mononuclear cells. This chain joins TRBV2 and TRBJ2-3; tentatively, D is TRBD1 (5 bases). This sequence originates from a human donor with common variable immunodeficiency. CDR3 DNA (partial): TGTGCCAGCGTCCCAACAGGACCTAGCACAGATACG. Its translation: CASVPTGPSTDT. The whole CDR3 reads CASVPTGPSTDTQYF.